The 27 T cell receptor beta chains listed next were all sequenced from one sample in a study of blood T cell repertoires in COVID-19. This table comes from immunoSEQ multiplex PCR, and its TCRdb copy is limited to in-frame clones, with some not included. The sample lists over 60,000 clones; 90% were seen once. The source material was peripheral blood. All receptors come from a man aged 50 to 60 with acute or convalescent COVID-19.

The V and J genes are TRBV2 and TRBJ2-7; 8 nucleotides align to TRBD1. Germline V gene lookup returns CDR1 SNHLY and CDR2 FYNNEI. The CDR3 is 13 amino acids. V was pared by 6 bases and J by 4 bases, with 5 bases of the junction left unmatched. CDR3 in amino acids: CASSAGTGYEQYF. In DNA form, the CDR3 reads TGTGCCAGCAGCGCCGGGACAGGATACGAGCAGTACTTC.

This clone was counted a single time. The rearrangement uses TRBV4-2 and TRBJ2-5, with 15 positions matching TRBD2. CDR1 and CDR2 (germline): LGHNA, YNFKEQ. There are 18 residues in the CDR3. V dropped 1 base and J dropped 5; count of bases not matched to a gene: 8. The CDR3 nucleotides read TGTGCCAGCAGCCAAGCGGGACTAGCGGGAGGAGTTGGCGAGACCCAGTACTTC. Translated: CASSQAGLAGGVGETQYF.

The chain combines TRBV6-6 with TRBJ2-2; possible D gene TRBD2, 6 bases. The CDR3 extends over 14 amino acids. Trimming cost V 2 bases and J 5 bases, with 9 bases left between them. Per the germline V gene, CDR1 is MNHNY and CDR2 is SVGAGI (reference sequence). CDR3 sequence reads: CASSYPRETGELFF. The CDR3 DNA reads as TGTGCCAGCAGTTACCCGCGGGAAACCGGGGAGCTGTTTTTT.

This clone was recorded only once. V and J are TRBV6-2 or TRBV6-3 and TRBJ2-1; 7 bases align to TRBD2. V shed 0 bases, J shed 0 bases, and the junction held 8 bases outside the gene matches. Germline V CDR1 and CDR2: MNHEY, SVGEGT. The CDR3 sequence is 18 residues long. The CDR3 loop is CASSYSILLAASYNEQFF. The CDR3, as DNA: TGTGCCAGCAGTTACTCGATCCTTCTAGCGGCCTCCTACAATGAGCAGTTCTTC.

The gene calls are TRBV12-3 or TRBV12-4 and TRBJ2-2; D perhaps matches TRBD2 (5 bases). The ends were cut back, 6 bases at V and 10 bases at J, with 12 bases in the middle. The CDR3 consists of 12 residues. CDR3 in amino acids: CASSGLGEELFF. CDR3 nucleotides: TGTGCCAGCAGCGGACTCGGCGAGGAGCTGTTTTTT.

The sample holds a few counts of this clone. This chain connects TRBV7-9 to TRBJ1-3; possibly TRBD1 for D (6 bases). The CDR3 spans 16 residues. V shed 5 bases and J shed 4 bases, with 18 bases lying between them. Germline CDR1 SEHNR, CDR2 FQNEAQ (reference sequence). The CDR3 is CASSRMAPDRGNTIYF. The CDR3 nucleotides are TGTGCCAGCAGCCGTATGGCTCCCGACAGGGGAAACACCATATATTTT.

The chain uses TRBV5-1 and TRBJ2-1, with 10 nucleotides matching TRBD2. The CDR3 contains 17 residues. Unmatched junction bases numbered 10, after V lost 2 bases and J lost 5 bases. Germline V CDR1 and CDR2: SGHRS, YFSETQ. This chain's CDR3 is CASSFGQAGGLNNEQFF. The CDR3 nucleotides are TGCGCCAGCAGCTTCGGGCAAGCGGGAGGGCTCAACAATGAGCAGTTCTTC. Combining the CDR3 with reference TRBV5-1 and TRBJ2-1 gives the whole variable domain KAGVTQTPRYLIKTRGQQVTLSCSPISGHRSVSWYQQTPGQGLQFLFEYFSETQRNKGNFPGRFSGRQFSNSRSEMNVSTLELGDSALYLCASSFGQAGGLNNEQFFGPGTRLTVL.

This clone was found once. The chain carries TRBV24-1 and TRBJ1-1, with D possibly TRBD1 on 6 matching bases. The ends were cut back, 4 bases at V and 3 bases at J, with 14 bases in the middle. From germline, CDR1 is KGHDR and CDR2 SFDVKD. CDR3 length: 15 amino acids. CDR3 DNA: TGTGCCACCAGTGACCCCCAGGCAGGGGACACTGAAGCTTTCTTT. It codes for CATSDPQAGDTEAFF.

The chain carries TRBV14 and TRBJ2-5, with D possibly matching TRBD1 (5 bases). There are 17 residues in the CDR3. Germline V gene sequence: CDR1 SGHDN, CDR2 FVKESK. With 5 bases removed from V and 4 bases from J, the gap between germline ends came to 23 bases. The CDR3 region has the DNA TGTGCCAGCAGCAACCAGGGTCCAGGCAAGTGGTTAGAGACCCAGTACTTC. Translating gives CASSNQGPGKWLETQYF.

This chain uses TRBV5-1 with TRBJ2-1; 9 nucleotides agree with TRBD1. The length of the CDR3 is 16 residues. J was trimmed by 5 bases and V by 4 bases; bases with no gene match: 10. Germline lookup yields CDR1 SGHRS and CDR2 YFSETQ. CDR3 protein: CASSREPGTGNNEQFF. CDR3 coding DNA: TGCGCCAGCAGCCGGGAGCCCGGGACAGGGAACAATGAGCAGTTCTTC.

This clone has only one observation. The chain uses TRBV19 and TRBJ2-7, with D possibly being TRBD2 (6 bases). Trimming stripped 1 base from V and 0 bases from J, with 22 bases between. The germline CDR1 and CDR2 sequences are LNHDA and SQIVND (reference sequence). This CDR3 contains 19 residues. The CDR3 loop reads CASSIGLTGSGLSSYEQYF. Here the CDR3 DNA reads TGTGCCAGTAGTATAGGTTTAACAGGTAGCGGACTGAGCTCCTACGAGCAGTACTTC.

The chain couples TRBV29-1 to TRBJ2-3; weak D call: TRBD1 (6 bases). Trimming stripped 0 bases from V and 1 base from J, with 14 bases between. CDR1 SQVTM and CDR2 ANQGSEA come from the germline V gene. There are 16 residues in the CDR3. The CDR3 spells CSVEDPDRTGTDTQYF. Written as DNA, the CDR3 is TGCAGCGTTGAAGATCCTGACAGGACGGGCACAGATACGCAGTATTTT.

The chain combines TRBV11-2 with TRBJ1-1, with TRBD1 matching 10 bases. The CDR3 consists of 16 residues. J was trimmed by 0 bases and V by 3 bases; bases with no gene match: 4. Germline lookup yields CDR1 SGHAT and CDR2 FQNNGV. The CDR3 spells CASSFDRGLLNTEAFF. CDR3 nucleotides: TGTGCCAGCAGCTTTGACAGGGGGCTATTGAACACTGAAGCTTTCTTT.

The CDR3 reads CASQTGTGYEKLFF. The DNA of the CDR3 is TGTGCCAGTCAAACCGGGACAGGGTATGAAAAACTGTTTTTT. The chain links TRBV19 to TRBJ1-4; 9 bases are shared with TRBD1. The CDR3 has 14 amino acids. From germline, CDR1 is LNHDA and CDR2 SQIVND (reference sequence). The V and J ends lost 8 bases and 6 bases, in that order; junction bases with no gene match: 7.

The chain couples TRBV7-9 to TRBJ2-3; D may be TRBD2 (5 bases). Trimming took 1 base from V and 3 from J, leaving 17 bases between them. The germline V gene encodes CDR1 SEHNR and CDR2 FQNEAQ (reference sequence). CDR3 length: 17 residues. DNA of the CDR3: TGTGCCAGCAGCTTAGAGTTATACAGCGGTGGTACAGATACGCAGTATTTT. Translating gives CASSLELYSGGTDTQYF.

The chain recombines TRBV6-5 with TRBJ1-2; the match to TRBD1 covers 7 bases. Germline loops: CDR1 MNHEY, CDR2 SVGAGI. This CDR3 is built from 14 residues. Trimming removed 6 bases from V and 6 bases from J; junction bases left unmatched: 10. The CDR3 region is CASSSGGGPHGYTF. DNA for the CDR3: TGTGCCAGCAGCTCCGGAGGGGGCCCGCATGGCTACACCTTC.

The chain links TRBV30 to TRBJ2-1, with 10 bases identical to TRBD2. Germline loops: CDR1 GTSNPN, CDR2 SVGIG (reference sequence). V shed 7 bases, J shed 7 bases, and the junction held 7 bases outside the gene matches. The CDR3 covers 13 residues. The CDR3 reads CALSGRGGNEQFF. The CDR3, as DNA: TGTGCCTTAAGCGGGAGGGGAGGGAATGAGCAGTTCTTC. The variable domain in full, completed from reference TRBV30 and TRBJ2-1, reads SQTIHQWPATLVQPVGSPLSLECTVEGTSNPNLYWYRQAAGRGLQLLFYSVGIGQISSEVPQNLSASRPQDRQFILSSKKLLLSDSGFYLCALSGRGGNEQFFGPGTRLTVL.

V usage is TRBV29-1 and J usage is TRBJ2-3; tentatively, D is TRBD2 (5 bases). Looked up from germline, CDR1 is SQVTM and CDR2 is ANQGSEA. Between the trimmed V and J ends, which lost 4 bases and 0 bases, there was a span of 11 bases. The CDR3 spans 14 residues. CDR3 nucleotide sequence: TGCAGCGTTGCGGCGGGCGGAAGCACAGATACGCAGTATTTT. Encoded protein: CSVAAGGSTDTQYF.

This chain uses TRBV7-2 with TRBJ2-7, with D tentatively TRBD1 (6 bases). V was shortened by 5 bases and J by 0 bases, with 11 bases between the two germline ends. Germline V gene sequence: CDR1 SGHTA, CDR2 FQGNSA. The CDR3 runs to 14 residues. The CDR3 is CASSVQGGSYEQYF. DNA of the CDR3: TGTGCCAGCAGCGTACAGGGCGGCTCCTACGAGCAGTACTTC.

V and J are TRBV18 and TRBJ2-5; no firm D call. V lost 6 bases to trimming and J lost 0 bases, with 5 bases between them. CDR3 length: 12 amino acids. CDR1 KGHSH and CDR2 LQKENI come from the germline V gene. This chain's CDR3 is CASSPYQETQYF. CDR3 DNA: TGTGCCAGCTCTCCGTACCAAGAGACCCAGTACTTC.

The chain is built from TRBV6-5 and TRBJ2-7; 7 bases are a match to TRBD2. Germline V gene data show CDR1 as MNHEY and CDR2 as SVGAGI. J lost 6 bases, V lost 4 bases, and 0 bases had no gene match. This CDR3 is built from 11 residues. CDR3 sequence reads: CASSSGGEQYF. For the CDR3, the DNA is TGTGCCAGCAGTTCGGGGGGCGAGCAGTACTTC.

The chain links TRBV9 to TRBJ2-1; possibly TRBD1 for D (5 bases). Trimming pared 0 bases from V and 11 bases from J, leaving 15 bases between. CDR1 is SGDLS and CDR2 is YYNGEE in the germline V gene. This CDR3 spans 14 amino acids. The CDR3 nucleotides are TGTGCCAGCAGCGTAGTAAGGGGTGGGGCCCAGCAGTTCTTC. Residues: CASSVVRGGAQQFF.

This clone showed up just a few times. The chain has TRBV7-9 and TRBJ2-3; weak D call: TRBD2 (5 bases). Germline V gives CDR1 SEHNR, CDR2 FQNEAQ (reference sequence). The CDR3 covers 15 residues. Trimming pared 3 bases from V and 3 bases from J, leaving 13 bases between. The CDR3 reads CASSFGFGETDTQYF. The CDR3 DNA sequence: TGTGCCAGCAGCTTTGGTTTCGGGGAAACAGATACGCAGTATTTT.

V usage is TRBV9 and J usage is TRBJ2-5, with 7 nucleotides matching TRBD1. Trimming at V came to 2 bases and at J to 3 bases, leaving 7 bases not matched to a gene. Germline CDR1 reads SGDLS; CDR2 reads YYNGEE. The CDR3 contains 15 residues. CDR3 amino acids: CASSVRTGPEETQYF. In nucleotides, the CDR3 is TGTGCCAGCAGCGTCCGGACAGGACCCGAAGAGACCCAGTACTTC.

V and J are TRBV7-9 and TRBJ1-1, with D possibly matching TRBD1 (6 bases). V gave up 10 bases and J gave up 4 bases, with 16 bases separating them. The CDR3 loop spans 13 amino acids. The V gene's germline CDR1 is SEHNR and CDR2 FQNEAQ (reference sequence). The CDR3 loop reads CANTGGHFTEAFF. The CDR3 coding sequence is TGTGCCAACACGGGGGGACATTTCACTGAAGCTTTCTTT.

CDR3 residues: CASSRGDGGRETQYF. The CDR3 DNA reads as TGCGCCAGCAGTCGGGGGGACGGGGGACGAGAGACCCAGTACTTC. The chain joins TRBV5-1 to TRBJ2-5, with TRBD2 identical over 7 bases. V lost 5 bases to trimming and J lost 4 bases; unmatched junction nucleotides: 11. CDR1 is SGHRS and CDR2 is YFSETQ in the germline V gene. This CDR3 spans 15 amino acids.

The chain combines TRBV16 with TRBJ2-7; 11 nucleotides line up with TRBD2. This CDR3 is 16 amino acids long. CDR1 and CDR2 from the germline V gene are KGHSY and FQNENV. The V segment lost 5 bases and the J segment 2 bases; nucleotides outside the gene matches: 8. The DNA of the CDR3 is TGTGCCAGCAGCAAGACGGGACTAGCGGAAACCTACGAGCAGTACTTC. It yields the protein CASSKTGLAETYEQYF.